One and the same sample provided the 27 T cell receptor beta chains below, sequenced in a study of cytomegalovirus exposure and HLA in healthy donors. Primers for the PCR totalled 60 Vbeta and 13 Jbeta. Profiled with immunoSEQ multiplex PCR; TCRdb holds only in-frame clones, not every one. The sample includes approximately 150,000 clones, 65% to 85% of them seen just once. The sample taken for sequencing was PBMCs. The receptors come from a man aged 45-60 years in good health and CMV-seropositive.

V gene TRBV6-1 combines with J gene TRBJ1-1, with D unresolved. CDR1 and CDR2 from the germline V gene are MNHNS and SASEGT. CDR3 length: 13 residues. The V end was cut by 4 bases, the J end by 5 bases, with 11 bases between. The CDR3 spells CASSGGPSTEAFF. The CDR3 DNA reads TGTGCCAGCAGTGGCGGGCCTTCTACTGAAGCTTTCTTT.

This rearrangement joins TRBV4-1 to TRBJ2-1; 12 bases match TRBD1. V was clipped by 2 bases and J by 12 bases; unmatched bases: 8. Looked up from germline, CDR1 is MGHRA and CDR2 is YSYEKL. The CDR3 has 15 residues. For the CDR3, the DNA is TGCGCCAGCAGCCAAAAACCGGGACAGGGGGCGCGGCAGTTCTTC. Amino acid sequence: CASSQKPGQGARQFF.

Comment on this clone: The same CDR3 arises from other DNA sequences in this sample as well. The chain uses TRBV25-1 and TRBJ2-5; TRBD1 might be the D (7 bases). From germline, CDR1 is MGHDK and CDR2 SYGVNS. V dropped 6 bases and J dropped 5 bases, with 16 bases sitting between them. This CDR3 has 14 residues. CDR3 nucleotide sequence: TGTGCCAGCAGGCAGGGGGGCCTTGGGGAGACCCAGTACTTC. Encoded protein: CASRQGGLGETQYF.

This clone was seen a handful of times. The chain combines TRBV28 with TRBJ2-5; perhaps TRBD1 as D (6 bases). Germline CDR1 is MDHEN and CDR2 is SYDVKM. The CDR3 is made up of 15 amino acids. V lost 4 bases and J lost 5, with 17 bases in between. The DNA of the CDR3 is TGTGCCAGCAGTTCCCCTGACTCCCAGGGGGAGACCCAGTACTTC. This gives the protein CASSSPDSQGETQYF.

Here the CDR3 DNA reads TGTGCCAGCAGTGTTGGCACAGGGGAAGCTTTCTTT. It is translated as CASSVGTGEAFF. This chain uses TRBV2 with TRBJ1-1; a weak D match, TRBD1 (6 bases). The CDR3 extends over 12 amino acids. Trimming cost V 4 bases and J 8 bases, with 11 bases left between them. CDR1 and CDR2 from the germline V gene are SNHLY and FYNNEI.

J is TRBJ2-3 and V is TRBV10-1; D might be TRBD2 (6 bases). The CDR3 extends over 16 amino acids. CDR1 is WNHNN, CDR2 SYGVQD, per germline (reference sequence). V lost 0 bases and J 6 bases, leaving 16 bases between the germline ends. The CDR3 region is CASSESSGQTVDTQYF. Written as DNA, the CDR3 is TGCGCCAGCAGTGAGTCGAGCGGGCAGACGGTGGATACGCAGTATTTT.

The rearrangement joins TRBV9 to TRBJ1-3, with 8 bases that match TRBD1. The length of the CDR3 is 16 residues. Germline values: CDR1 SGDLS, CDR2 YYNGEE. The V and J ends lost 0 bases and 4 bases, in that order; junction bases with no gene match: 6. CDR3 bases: TGTGCCAGCAGCGTAGCTCCGACAGGGGACGGAAACACCATATATTTT. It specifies CASSVAPTGDGNTIYF.

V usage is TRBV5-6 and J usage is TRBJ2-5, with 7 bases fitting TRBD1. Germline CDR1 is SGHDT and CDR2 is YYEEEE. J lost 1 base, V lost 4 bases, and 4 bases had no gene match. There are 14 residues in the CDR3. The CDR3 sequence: CASSGGQIQETQYF. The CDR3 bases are TGTGCCAGCAGCGGGGGACAGATCCAAGAGACCCAGTACTTC.

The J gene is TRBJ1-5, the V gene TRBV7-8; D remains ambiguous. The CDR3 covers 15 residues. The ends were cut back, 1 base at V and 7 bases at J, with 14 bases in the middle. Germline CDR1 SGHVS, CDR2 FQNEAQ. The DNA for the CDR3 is TGTGCCAGCAGCTTAGGCACGGGAAAGGGCCAGCCCCAGCATTTT. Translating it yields CASSLGTGKGQPQHF. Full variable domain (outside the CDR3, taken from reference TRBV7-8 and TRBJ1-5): GAGVSQSPRYKVAKRGQDVALRCDPISGHVSLFWYQQALGQGPEFLTYFQNEAQLDKSGLPSDRFFAERPEGSVSTLKIQRTQQEDSAVYLCASSLGTGKGQPQHFGDGTRLSIL.

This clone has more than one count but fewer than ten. The CDR3 coding sequence is TGTGCCAGCAGCCCCTGCATCGACAGGGGTAATCAGCCCCAGCATTTT. This sequence encodes CASSPCIDRGNQPQHF. The J gene is TRBJ1-5, the V gene TRBV7-3, with 8 bases lining up with TRBD1. There are 16 residues in the CDR3. The germline V gene has CDR1 SGHTA and CDR2 FQGTGA. V trimming: 5 bases; J trimming: 4 bases; junction bases outside the gene matches: 10. The full variable domain, in which reference TRBV7-3 and TRBJ1-5 provide the parts outside the CDR3, is GAGVSQTPSNKVTEKGKYVELRCDPISGHTALYWYRQSLGQGPEFLIYFQGTGAADDSGLPNDRFFAVRPEGSVSTLKIQRTERGDSAVYLCASSPCIDRGNQPQHFGDGTRLSIL.

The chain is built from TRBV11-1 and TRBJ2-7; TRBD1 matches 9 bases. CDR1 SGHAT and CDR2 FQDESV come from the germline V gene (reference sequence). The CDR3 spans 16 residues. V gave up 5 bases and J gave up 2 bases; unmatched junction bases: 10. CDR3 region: CASSARLQGATYEQYF. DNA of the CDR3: TGTGCCAGCAGCGCCCGTTTACAGGGGGCTACCTACGAGCAGTACTTC.

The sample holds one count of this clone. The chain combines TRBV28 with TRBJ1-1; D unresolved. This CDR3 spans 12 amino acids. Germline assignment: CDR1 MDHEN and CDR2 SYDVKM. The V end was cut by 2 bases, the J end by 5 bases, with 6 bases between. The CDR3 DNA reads TGTGCCAGCAGTTTAGCAGGAACTGAAGCTTTCTTT. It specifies CASSLAGTEAFF.

The CDR3 here is CASSLEAVNTEAFF. The CDR3 DNA reads as TGTGCCAGCAGCTTAGAGGCGGTGAACACTGAAGCTTTCTTT. The V call is TRBV7-6, the J call TRBJ1-1; D gene unclear. Per the germline V gene, CDR1 is SGHVS and CDR2 is FNYEAQ. The CDR3 is 14 amino acids. The V and J ends lost 1 base and 0 bases respectively, with 6 bases between them.

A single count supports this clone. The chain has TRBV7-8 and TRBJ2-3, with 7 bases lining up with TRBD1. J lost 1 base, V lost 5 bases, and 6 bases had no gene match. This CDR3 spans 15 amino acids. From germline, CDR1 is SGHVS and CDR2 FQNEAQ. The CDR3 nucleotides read TGTGCCAGCAGCCTGACAGGGACAGGCACAGATACGCAGTATTTT. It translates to CASSLTGTGTDTQYF.

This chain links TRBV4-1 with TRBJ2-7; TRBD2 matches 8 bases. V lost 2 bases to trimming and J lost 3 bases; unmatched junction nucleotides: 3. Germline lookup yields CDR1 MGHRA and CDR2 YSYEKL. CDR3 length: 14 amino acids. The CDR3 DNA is TGCGCCAGCAGCCAAATAAGCGGGAGCTACGAGCAGTACTTC. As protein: CASSQISGSYEQYF.

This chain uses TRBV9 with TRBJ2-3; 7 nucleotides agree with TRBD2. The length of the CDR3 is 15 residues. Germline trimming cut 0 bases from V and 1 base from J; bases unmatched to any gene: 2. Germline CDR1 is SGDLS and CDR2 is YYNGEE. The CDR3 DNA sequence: TGTGCCAGCAGCGTAGAGCTAGCGGGCACAGATACGCAGTATTTT. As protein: CASSVELAGTDTQYF.

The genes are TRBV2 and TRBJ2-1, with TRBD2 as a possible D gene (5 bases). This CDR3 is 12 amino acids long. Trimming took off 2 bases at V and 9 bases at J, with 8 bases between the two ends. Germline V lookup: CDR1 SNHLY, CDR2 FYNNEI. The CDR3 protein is CASSEQGSEQFF. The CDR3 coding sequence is TGTGCCAGCAGTGAACAAGGGAGTGAGCAGTTCTTC.

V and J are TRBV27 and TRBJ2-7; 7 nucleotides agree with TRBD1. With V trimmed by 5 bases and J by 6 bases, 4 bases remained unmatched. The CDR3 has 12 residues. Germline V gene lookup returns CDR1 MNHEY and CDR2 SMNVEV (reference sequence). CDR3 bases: TGTGCCAGCAGTCCAGGGGGTGGCGAGCAGTACTTC. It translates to CASSPGGGEQYF.

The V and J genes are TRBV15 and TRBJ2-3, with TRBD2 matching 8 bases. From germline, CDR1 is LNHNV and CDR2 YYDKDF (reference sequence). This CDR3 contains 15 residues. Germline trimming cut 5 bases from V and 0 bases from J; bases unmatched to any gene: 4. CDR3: CATSLGGGSTDTQYF. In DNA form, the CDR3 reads TGTGCCACCAGCCTCGGCGGGGGGAGCACAGATACGCAGTATTTT.

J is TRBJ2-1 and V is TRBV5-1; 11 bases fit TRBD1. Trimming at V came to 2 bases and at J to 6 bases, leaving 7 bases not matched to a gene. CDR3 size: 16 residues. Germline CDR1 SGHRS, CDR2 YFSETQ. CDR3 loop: CASSFFGQGASNEQFF. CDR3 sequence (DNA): TGCGCCAGCAGCTTTTTTGGACAGGGGGCTTCCAATGAGCAGTTCTTC.

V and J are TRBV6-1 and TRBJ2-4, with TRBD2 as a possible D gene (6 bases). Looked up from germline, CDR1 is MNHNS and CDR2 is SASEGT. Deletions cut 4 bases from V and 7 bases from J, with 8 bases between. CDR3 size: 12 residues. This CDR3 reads CASSVRGNIQYF. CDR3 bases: TGTGCCAGCAGTGTTCGGGGGAACATTCAGTACTTC.

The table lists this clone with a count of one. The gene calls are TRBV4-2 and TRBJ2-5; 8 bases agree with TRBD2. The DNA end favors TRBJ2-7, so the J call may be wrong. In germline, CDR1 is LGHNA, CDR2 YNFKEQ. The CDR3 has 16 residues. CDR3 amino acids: CASSPGKRELDYEQYF. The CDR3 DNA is TGTGCCAGCAGCCCCGGGAAGCGGGAGTTGGACTACGAGCAGTACTTC.

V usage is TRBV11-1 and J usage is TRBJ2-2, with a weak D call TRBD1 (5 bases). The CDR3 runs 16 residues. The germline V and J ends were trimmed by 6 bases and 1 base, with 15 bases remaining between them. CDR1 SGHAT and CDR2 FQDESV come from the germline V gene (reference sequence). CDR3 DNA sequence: TGTGCCAGCAGATCCCCCACGACAGAGAACACCGGGGAGCTGTTTTTT. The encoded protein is CASRSPTTENTGELFF. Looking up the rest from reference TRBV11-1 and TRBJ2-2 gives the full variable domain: EAEVAQSPRYKITEKSQAVAFWCDPISGHATLYWYRQILGQGPELLVQFQDESVVDDSQLPKDRFSAERLKGVDSTLKIQPAELGDSAMYLCASRSPTTENTGELFFGEGSRLTVL.

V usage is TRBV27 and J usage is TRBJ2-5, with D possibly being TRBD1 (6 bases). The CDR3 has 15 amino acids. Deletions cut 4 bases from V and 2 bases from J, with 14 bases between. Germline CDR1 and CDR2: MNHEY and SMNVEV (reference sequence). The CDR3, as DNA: TGTGCCAGCAGTTCACCGGGACACTTACAAGAGACCCAGTACTTC. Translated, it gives CASSSPGHLQETQYF.

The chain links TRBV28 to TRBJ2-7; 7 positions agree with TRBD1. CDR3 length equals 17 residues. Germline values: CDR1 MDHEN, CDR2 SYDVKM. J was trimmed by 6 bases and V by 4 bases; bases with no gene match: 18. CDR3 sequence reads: CASSSLGRDSYSLEQYF. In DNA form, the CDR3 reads TGTGCCAGCAGTTCCCTGGGACGGGACAGTTATTCCCTCGAGCAGTACTTC.

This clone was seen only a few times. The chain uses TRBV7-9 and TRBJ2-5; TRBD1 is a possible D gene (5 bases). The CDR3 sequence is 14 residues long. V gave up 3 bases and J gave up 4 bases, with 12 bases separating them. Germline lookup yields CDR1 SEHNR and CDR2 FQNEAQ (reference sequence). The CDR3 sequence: CASSFSGAGETQYF. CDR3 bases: TGTGCCAGCAGCTTCAGTGGGGCTGGAGAGACCCAGTACTTC. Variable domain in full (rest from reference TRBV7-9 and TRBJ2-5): DTGVSQNPRHKITKRGQNVTFRCDPISEHNRLYWYRQTLGQGPEFLTYFQNEAQLEKSRLLSDRFSAERPKGSFSTLEIQRTEQGDSAMYLCASSFSGAGETQYFGPGTRLLVL.

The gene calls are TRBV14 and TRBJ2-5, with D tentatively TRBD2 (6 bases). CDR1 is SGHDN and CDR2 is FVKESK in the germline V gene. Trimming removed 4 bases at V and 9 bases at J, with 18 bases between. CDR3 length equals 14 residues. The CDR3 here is CASSRSPGERAQYF. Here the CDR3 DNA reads TGTGCCAGCAGCCGTTCTCCGGGAGAGAGGGCCCAGTACTTC.